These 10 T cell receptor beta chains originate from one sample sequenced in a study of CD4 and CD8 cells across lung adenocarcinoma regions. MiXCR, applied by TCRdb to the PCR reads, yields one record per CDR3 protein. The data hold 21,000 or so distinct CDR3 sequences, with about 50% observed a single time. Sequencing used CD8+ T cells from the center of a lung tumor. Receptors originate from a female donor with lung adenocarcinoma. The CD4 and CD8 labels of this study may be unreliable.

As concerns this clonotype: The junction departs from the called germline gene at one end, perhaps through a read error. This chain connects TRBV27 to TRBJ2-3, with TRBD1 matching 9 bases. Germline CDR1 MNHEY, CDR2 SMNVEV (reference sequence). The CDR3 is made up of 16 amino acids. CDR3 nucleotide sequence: TGTGCCAGCAGTCGAGCCGGGACAGGGTACACAAACACGCAGTATTTC. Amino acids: CASSRAGTGYTNTQYF.

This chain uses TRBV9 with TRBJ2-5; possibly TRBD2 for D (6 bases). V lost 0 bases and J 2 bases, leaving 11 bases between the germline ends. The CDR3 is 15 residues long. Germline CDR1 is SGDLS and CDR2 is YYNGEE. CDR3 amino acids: CASSVGASDQETQYF. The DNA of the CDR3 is TGTGCCAGCAGCGTAGGGGCTAGCGATCAAGAGACCCAGTACTTC.

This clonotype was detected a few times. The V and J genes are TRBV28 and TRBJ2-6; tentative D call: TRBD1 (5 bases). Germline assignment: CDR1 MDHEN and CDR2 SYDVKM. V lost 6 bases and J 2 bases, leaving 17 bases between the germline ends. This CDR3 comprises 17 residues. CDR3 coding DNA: TGTGCCAGCAGCCCACCGCCGGGCAGGGCTGGGGCCAACGTCCTGACTTTC. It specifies CASSPPPGRAGANVLTF.

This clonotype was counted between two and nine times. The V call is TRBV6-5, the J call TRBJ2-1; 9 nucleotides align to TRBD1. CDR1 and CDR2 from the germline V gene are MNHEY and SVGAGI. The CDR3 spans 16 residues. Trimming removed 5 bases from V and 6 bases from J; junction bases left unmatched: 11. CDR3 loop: CASSHMEVTGGNEQFF. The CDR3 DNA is TGTGCCAGCAGTCACATGGAGGTGACAGGGGGCAATGAGCAGTTCTTC.

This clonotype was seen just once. The CDR3 DNA is TGTGCCAGCGGAGGGTTTGTCCAAGAGATTCAGTACTTC. Translated: CASGGFVQEIQYF. The V and J genes are TRBV27 and TRBJ2-4; D may be TRBD2 (6 bases). Germline-derived CDR1 and CDR2 are MNHEY and SMNVEV (reference sequence). This CDR3 region has 13 residues. V lost 8 bases, J lost 10 bases, and 18 bases lay in between.

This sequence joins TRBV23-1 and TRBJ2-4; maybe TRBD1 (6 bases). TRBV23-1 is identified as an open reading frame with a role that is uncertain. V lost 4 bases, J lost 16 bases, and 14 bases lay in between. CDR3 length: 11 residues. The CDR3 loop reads CASSLRDIDYF. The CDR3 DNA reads TGCGCCAGCAGTCTACGGGACATTGATTACTTC.

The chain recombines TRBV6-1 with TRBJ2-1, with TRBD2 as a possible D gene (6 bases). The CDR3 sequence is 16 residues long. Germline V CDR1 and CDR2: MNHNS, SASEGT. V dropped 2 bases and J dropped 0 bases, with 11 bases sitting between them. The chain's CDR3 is CASSELRGSSYNEQFF. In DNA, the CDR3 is TGTGCCAGCAGTGAACTACGGGGGAGCTCCTACAATGAGCAGTTCTTC.

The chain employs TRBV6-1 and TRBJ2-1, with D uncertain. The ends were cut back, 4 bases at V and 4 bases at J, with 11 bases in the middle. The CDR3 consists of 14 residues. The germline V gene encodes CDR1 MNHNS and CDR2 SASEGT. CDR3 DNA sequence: TGTGCCAGCAGTGGTCGAGCAGTTTACAATGAGCAGTTCTTC. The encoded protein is CASSGRAVYNEQFF.

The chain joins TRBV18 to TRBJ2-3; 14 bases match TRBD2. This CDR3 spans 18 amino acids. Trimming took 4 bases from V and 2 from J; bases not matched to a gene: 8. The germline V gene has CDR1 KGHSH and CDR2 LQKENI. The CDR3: CASSQGTSGSRITDTQYF. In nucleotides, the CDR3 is TGTGCCAGCTCACAAGGGACTAGCGGGAGTCGAATCACAGATACGCAGTATTTT. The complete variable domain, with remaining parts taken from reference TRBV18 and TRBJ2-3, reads NAGVMQNPRHLVRRRGQEARLRCSPMKGHSHVYWYRQLPEEGLKFMVYLQKENIIDESGMPKERFSAEFPKEGPSILRIQQVVRGDSAAYFCASSQGTSGSRITDTQYFGPGTRLTVL.

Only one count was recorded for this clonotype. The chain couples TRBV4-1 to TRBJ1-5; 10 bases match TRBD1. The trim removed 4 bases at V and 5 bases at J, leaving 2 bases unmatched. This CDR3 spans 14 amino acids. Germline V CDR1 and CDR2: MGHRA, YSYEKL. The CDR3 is CASSLGQGDQPQHF. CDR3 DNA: TGCGCCAGCAGCCTAGGACAGGGGGATCAGCCCCAGCATTTT.